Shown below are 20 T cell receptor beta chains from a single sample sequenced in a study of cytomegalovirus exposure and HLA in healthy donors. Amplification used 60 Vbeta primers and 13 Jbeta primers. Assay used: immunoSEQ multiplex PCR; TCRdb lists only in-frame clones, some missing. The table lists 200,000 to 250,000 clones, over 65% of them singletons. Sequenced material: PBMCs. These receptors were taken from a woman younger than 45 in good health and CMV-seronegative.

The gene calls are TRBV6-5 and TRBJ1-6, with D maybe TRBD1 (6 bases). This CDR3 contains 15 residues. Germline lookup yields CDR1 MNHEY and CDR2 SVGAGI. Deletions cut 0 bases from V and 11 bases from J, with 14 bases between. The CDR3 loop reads CASSYSIQGLPPLHF. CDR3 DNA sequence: TGTGCCAGCAGTTACTCGATACAGGGTTTGCCACCCCTCCACTTT.

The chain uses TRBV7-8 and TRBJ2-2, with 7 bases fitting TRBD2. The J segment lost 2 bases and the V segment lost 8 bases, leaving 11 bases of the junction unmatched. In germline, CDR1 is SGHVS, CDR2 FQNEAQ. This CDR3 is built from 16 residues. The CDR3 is CASDTGLVLNTGELFF. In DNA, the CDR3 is TGTGCCAGCGACACCGGACTAGTACTAAACACCGGGGAGCTGTTTTTT.

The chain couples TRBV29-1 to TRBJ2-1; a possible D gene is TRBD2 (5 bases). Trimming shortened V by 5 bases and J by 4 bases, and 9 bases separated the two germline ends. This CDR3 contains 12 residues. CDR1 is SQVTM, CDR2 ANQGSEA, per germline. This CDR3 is CSVYSGYNEQFF. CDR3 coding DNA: TGCAGCGTTTATTCGGGATACAATGAGCAGTTCTTC.

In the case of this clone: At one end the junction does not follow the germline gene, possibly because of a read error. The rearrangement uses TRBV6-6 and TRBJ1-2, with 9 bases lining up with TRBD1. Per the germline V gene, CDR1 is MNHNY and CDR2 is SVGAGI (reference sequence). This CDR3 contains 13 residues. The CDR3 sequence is CASSGQGTDGYPF. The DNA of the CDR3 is TGTGCCAGCAGCGGACAGGGGACGGATGGCTACCCCTTC.

The CDR3 loop reads CTSSQDTGPGHSDTQYF. The CDR3 DNA reads TGCACCAGCAGCCAAGATACAGGACCCGGACATTCAGATACGCAGTATTTT. The J gene is TRBJ2-3, the V gene TRBV1; the D call TRBD1 from the table was never checked on the DNA. TRBV1 corresponds to a pseudogene. The CDR3 has 17 residues.

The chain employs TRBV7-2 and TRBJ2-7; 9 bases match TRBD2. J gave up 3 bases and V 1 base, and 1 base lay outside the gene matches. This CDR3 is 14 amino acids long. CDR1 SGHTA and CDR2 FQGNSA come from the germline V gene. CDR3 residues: CASSLGLAVYEQYF. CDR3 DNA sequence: TGTGCCAGCAGCTTAGGACTAGCGGTCTACGAGCAGTACTTC.

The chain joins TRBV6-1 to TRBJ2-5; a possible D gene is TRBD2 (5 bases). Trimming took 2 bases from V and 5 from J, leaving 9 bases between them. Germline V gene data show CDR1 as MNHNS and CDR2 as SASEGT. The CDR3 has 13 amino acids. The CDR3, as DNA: TGTGCCAGCAGTGAAACCCCGGGGGAGACCCAGTACTTC. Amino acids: CASSETPGETQYF.

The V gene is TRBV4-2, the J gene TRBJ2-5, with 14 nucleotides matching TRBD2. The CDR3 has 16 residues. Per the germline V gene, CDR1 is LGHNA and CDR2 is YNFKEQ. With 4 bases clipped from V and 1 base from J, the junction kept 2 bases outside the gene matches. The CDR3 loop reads CASSPGLAGGQETQYF. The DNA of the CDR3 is TGTGCCAGCAGCCCTGGACTAGCGGGGGGCCAAGAGACCCAGTACTTC.

Here the CDR3 DNA reads TGTGCCAGCAGCTTGGAAGCGGGAGGGGTCACCGGGGAGCTGTTTTTT. It yields the protein CASSLEAGGVTGELFF. The chain recombines TRBV5-6 with TRBJ2-2, with 10 bases identical to TRBD2. CDR1 and CDR2 from the germline V gene are SGHDT and YYEEEE. The CDR3 has 16 residues. The J segment lost 4 bases and the V segment lost 0 bases, leaving 3 bases of the junction unmatched.

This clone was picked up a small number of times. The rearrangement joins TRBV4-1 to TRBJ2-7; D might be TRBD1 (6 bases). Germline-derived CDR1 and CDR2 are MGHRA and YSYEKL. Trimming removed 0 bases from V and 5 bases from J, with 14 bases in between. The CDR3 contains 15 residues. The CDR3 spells CASSQEGAQVDEQYF. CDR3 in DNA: TGCGCCAGCAGCCAAGAGGGGGCTCAGGTCGACGAGCAGTACTTC.

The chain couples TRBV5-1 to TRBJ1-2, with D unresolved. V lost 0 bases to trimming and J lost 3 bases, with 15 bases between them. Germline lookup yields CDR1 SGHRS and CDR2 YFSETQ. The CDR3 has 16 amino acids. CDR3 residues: CASSLVAGASYYGYTF. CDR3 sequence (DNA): TGCGCCAGCAGCTTGGTCGCGGGCGCGTCTTACTATGGCTACACCTTC.

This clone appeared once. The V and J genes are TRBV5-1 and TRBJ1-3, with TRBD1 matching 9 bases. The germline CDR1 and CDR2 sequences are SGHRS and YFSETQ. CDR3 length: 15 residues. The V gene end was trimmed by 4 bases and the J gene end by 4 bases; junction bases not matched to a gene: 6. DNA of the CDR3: TGCGCCAGCAGCCAACAGGGGGCCCGGGGAAACACCATATATTTT. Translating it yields CASSQQGARGNTIYF.

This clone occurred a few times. The CDR3 DNA reads as TGTGCCTTCGTTCCTCTAGCGGTAAACACCGGGGAGCTGTTTTTT. This codes for CAFVPLAVNTGELFF. The chain is built from TRBV30 and TRBJ2-2; the match to TRBD2 covers 7 bases. This CDR3 is 15 amino acids long. Germline CDR1 reads GTSNPN; CDR2 reads SVGIG (reference sequence). Trimming at V came to 7 bases and at J to 2 bases, leaving 10 bases not matched to a gene.

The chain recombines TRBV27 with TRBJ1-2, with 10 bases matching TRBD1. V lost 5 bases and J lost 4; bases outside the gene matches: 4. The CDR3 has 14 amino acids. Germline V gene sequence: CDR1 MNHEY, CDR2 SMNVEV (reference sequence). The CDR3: CASSHGQGGYGYTF. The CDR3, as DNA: TGTGCCAGCAGTCACGGACAGGGGGGCTATGGCTACACCTTC.

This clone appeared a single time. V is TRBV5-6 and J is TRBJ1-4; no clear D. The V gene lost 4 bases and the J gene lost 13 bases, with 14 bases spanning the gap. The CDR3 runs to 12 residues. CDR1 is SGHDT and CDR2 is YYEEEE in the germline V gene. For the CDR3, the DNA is TGTGCCAGCAGCGGAGTTGGATGCCGACTGTTTTTT. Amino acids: CASSGVGCRLFF. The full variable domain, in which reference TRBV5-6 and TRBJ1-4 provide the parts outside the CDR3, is DAGVTQSPTHLIKTRGQQVTLRCSPKSGHDTVSWYQQALGQGPQFIFQYYEEEERQRGNFPDRFSGHQFPNYSSELNVNALLLGDSALYLCASSGVGCRLFFGSGTQLSVL.

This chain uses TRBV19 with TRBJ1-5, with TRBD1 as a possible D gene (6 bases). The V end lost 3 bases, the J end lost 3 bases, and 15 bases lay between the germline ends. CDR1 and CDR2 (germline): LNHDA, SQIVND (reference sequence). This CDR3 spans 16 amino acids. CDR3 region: CASSMAGDRYNQPQHF. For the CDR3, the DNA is TGTGCCAGTAGTATGGCAGGGGACCGCTACAATCAGCCCCAGCATTTT.

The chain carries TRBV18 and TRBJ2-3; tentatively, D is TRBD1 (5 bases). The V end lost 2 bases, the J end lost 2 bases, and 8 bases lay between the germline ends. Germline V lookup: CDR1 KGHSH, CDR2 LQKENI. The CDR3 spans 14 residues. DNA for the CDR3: TGTGCCAGCTCACCATCAGGGTTCACAGATACGCAGTATTTT. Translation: CASSPSGFTDTQYF.

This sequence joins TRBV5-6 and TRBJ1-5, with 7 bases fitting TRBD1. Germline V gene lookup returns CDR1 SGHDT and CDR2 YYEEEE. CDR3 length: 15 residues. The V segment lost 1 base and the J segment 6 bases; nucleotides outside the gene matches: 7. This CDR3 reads CASSLKGASSQPQHF. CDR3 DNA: TGTGCCAGCAGCTTGAAGGGGGCCTCCTCTCAGCCCCAGCATTTT.

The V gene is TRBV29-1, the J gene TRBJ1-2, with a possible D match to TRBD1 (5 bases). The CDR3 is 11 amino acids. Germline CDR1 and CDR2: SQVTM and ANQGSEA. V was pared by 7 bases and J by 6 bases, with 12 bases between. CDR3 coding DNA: TGCAGCGCTGCCGGGGGGAATGGCTACACCTTC. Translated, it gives CSAAGGNGYTF.

This CDR3 is CASSLDLSRVQNNEQFF. CDR3 in DNA: TGTGCCAGCAGCTTAGATCTTAGTAGAGTTCAAAACAATGAGCAGTTCTTC. The chain carries TRBV7-9 and TRBJ2-1; D unclear. The CDR3 totals 17 residues. V gave up 1 base and J gave up 5 bases, with 18 bases separating them. Germline CDR1 reads SEHNR; CDR2 reads FQNEAQ (reference sequence).